This TCR beta chain originates from a study of a mutant IDH1 vaccine in newly diagnosed glioma. Background on the study: Treated patients had a mean age of roughly 44 years and a sex split that was around 60% male and about 40% female. Patients previously underwent radiotherapy, temozolomide, or both, and most underwent both. Findings and caveats of the study: Of all patients, roughly 93% showed vaccine-induced immune responses. Pseudoprogression appeared unlinked to shifts in leading peripheral T cell clonotypes.

The CDR3 spans 19 residues. The junction had 20 bases not matched to a gene; V was cut back by 3 bases and J by 5 bases. The germline V gene has CDR1 SGHRS and CDR2 YFSETQ. Generated by immunoSEQ multiplex PCR, the TCRdb table keeps only in-frame clones and is missing some. The table lists around 26,000 clones, 82% of them singletons, with roughly 3.8% in the top ten. Stated time point: week 47, end of study. Vaccinated patients received 300 ug of mutant IDH1 20-mer peptide per dose, with topical imiquimod. This clone was seen a single time. The antigen is unknown. Material: PBMCs, obtained from a glioma patient whose treatment included an IDH1 peptide vaccine. The clonotype comes from a man aged 40-49 years with glioma. Some clones in this sample may be carry-over from other donors' samples. The V and J genes are TRBV5-1 and TRBJ2-7; 10 nucleotides match TRBD1. The DNA for the CDR3 is TGCGCCAGCAGCTGGAGAGGGTTAGGGACAGGGGCCCCTCGGAACGAGCAGTACTTC. Residues: CASSWRGLGTGAPRNEQYF.